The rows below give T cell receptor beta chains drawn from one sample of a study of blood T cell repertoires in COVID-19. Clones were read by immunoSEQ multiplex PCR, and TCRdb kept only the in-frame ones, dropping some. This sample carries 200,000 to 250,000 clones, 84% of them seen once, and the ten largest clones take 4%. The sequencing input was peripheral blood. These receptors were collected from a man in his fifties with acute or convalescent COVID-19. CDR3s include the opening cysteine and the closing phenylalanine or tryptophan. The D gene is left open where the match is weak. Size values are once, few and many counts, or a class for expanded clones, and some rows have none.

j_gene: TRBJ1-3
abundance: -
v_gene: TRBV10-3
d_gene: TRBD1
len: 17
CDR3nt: TGTGCCATCAGTTACACCCGGGACAGGGGCTCTGGAAACACCATATATTTT
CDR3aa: CAISYTRDRGSGNTIYF

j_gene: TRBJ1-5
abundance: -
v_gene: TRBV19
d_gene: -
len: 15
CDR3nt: TGTGCCAGTAGTATGGGGGCCACAAACAATCAGCCCCAGCATTTT
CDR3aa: CASSMGATNNQPQHF

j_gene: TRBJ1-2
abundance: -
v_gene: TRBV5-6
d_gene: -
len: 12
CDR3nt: TGTGCCACGTCTAGTGGTGGCTATGGCTACACCTTC
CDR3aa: CATSSGGYGYTF

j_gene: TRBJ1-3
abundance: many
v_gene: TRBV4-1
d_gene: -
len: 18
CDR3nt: TGCGCCAGCAGCCAAGACTACGTGAGGTTCTCCGTTGGAAACACCATATATTTT
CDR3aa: CASSQDYVRFSVGNTIYF

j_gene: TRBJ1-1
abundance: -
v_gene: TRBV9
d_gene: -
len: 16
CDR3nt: TGTGCCAGCAGCGTAGCCGTCACAGCCTCGAACACTGAAGCTTTCTTT
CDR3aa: CASSVAVTASNTEAFF

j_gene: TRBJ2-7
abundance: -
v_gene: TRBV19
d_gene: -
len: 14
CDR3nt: TGTGCCAGTAGTATAGTGGCCGACAGCTACGAGCAGTACTTC
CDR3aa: CASSIVADSYEQYF

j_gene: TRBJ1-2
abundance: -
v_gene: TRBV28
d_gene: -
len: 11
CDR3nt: TGTGCCAGCAGTCCAGGCTATGGCTACACCTTC
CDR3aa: CASSPGYGYTF

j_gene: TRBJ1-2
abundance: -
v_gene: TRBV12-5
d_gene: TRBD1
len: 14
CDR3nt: TGTGCTAGTGGTTGGGACAGGCCCTCTTATGGCTACACCTTC
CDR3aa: CASGWDRPSYGYTF

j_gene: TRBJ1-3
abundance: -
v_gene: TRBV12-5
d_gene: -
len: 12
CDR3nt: TGTGCTAGTGGCCTCGGTATAAACACCATATATTTT
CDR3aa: CASGLGINTIYF

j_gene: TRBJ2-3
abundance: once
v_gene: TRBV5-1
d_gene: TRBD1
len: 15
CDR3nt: TGCGCCAGCAGCCGTCGACAGGGGGAAACAGATACGCAGTATTTT
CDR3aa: CASSRRQGETDTQYF

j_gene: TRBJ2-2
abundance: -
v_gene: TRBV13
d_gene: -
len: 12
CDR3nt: TGTGCCAGCAGCTTTCGCACCGGGGAGCTGTTTTTT
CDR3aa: CASSFRTGELFF

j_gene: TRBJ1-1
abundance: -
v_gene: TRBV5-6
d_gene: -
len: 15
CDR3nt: TGTGCCAGCAGCTTGTCAGGGGCGCGTAAAACTGAAGCTTTCTTT
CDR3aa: CASSLSGARKTEAFF

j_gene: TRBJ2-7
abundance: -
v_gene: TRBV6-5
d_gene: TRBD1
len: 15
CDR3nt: TGTGCCAGCACCCTCACCCCGGGACAGGGTGGCGAGCAGTACTTC
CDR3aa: CASTLTPGQGGEQYF

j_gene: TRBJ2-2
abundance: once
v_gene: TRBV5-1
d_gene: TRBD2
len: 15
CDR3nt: TGCGCCAGCAGCACGGGACTAGGGGTCACCGGGGAGCTGTTTTTT
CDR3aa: CASSTGLGVTGELFF

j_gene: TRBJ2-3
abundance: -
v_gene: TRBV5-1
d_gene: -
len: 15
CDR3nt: TGCGCCAGCAGCATAGGGACAACTAGCACAGATACGCAGTATTTT
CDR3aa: CASSIGTTSTDTQYF

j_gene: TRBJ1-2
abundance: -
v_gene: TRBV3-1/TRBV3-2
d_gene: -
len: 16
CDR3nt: TGTGCCAGCAGCCAGCTCGGCGGTCCGGGGAGCTATGGCTACACCTTC
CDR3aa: CASSQLGGPGSYGYTF

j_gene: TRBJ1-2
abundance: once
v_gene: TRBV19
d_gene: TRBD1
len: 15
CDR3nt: TGTGCCAGTAGTATAGATTTTAGACAGGGCTCTGGCTACACCTTC
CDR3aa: CASSIDFRQGSGYTF

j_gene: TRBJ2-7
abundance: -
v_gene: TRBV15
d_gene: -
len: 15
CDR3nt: TGTGCCACCAGCAGAGAGCTAAGCCAGGCCTACGAGCAGTACTTC
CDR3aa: CATSRELSQAYEQYF

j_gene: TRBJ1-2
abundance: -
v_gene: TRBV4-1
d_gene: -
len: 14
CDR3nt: TGCGCCAGCAGCCAAGCTGGAGGAGACTATGGCTACACCTTC
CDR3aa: CASSQAGGDYGYTF

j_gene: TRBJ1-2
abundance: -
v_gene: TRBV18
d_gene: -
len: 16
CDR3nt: TGTGCCAGCTCACCCCAGGGTAGTCACCTTAACTATGGCTACACCTTC
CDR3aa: CASSPQGSHLNYGYTF

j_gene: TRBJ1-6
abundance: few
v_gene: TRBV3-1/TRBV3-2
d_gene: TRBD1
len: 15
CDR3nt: TGTGCCAGCAGCCAAGATACCAGGGGGAGGTCACCCCTCCACTTT
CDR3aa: CASSQDTRGRSPLHF

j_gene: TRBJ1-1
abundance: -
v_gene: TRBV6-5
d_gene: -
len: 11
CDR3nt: TGTGCCAGCAGTTACCTAACCGAAGCTTTCTTT
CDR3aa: CASSYLTEAFF

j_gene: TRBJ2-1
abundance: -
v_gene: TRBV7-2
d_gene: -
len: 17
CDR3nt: TGTGCCAGCAGCTCGATTTACTCTGGCGGCCGCTACAATGAGCAGTTCTTC
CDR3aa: CASSSIYSGGRYNEQFF

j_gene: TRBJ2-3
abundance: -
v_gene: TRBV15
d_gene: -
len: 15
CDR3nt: TGTGCCACCAGCAGAGTACCGACTAGCACAGATACGCAGTATTTT
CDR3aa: CATSRVPTSTDTQYF

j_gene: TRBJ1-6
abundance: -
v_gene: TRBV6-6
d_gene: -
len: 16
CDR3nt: TGTGCCAGCAGCCTGCCAGGGGTGACCTATAATTCACCCCTCCACTTT
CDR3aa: CASSLPGVTYNSPLHF

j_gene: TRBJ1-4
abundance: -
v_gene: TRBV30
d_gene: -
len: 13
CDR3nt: TGTGCCTCAAAGGGGGCAACTAATGAAAAACTGTTTTTT
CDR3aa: CASKGATNEKLFF

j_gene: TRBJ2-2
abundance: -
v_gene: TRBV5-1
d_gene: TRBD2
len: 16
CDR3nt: TGCGCCAGCAGCTTGGATGGCGGGAGGCAAACCGGGGAGCTGTTTTTT
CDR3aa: CASSLDGGRQTGELFF

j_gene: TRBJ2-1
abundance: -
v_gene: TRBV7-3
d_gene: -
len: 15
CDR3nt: TGTGCCAGCAGCCCAGCGGTAAGCTCCTACAATGAGCAGTTCTTC
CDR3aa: CASSPAVSSYNEQFF

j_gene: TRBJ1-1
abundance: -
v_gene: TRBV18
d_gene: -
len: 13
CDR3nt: TGTGCCAGCTCACCCAGGATGAACACTGAAGCTTTCTTT
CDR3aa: CASSPRMNTEAFF

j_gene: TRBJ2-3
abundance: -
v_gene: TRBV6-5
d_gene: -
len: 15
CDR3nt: TGTGCCAGCAGTTACTCGGCAGGGTGGGATGATACGCAGTATTTT
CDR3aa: CASSYSAGWDDTQYF

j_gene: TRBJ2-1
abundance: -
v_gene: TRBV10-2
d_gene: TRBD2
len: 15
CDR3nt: TGCGCCAGCAGAGTAGCGGGAGGGCCGTCCAATGAGCAGTTCTTC
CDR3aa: CASRVAGGPSNEQFF

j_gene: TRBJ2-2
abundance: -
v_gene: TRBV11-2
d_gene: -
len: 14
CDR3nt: TGTGCCAGCAGCGCATGGCAGGGCACCGGGGAGCTGTTTTTT
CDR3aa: CASSAWQGTGELFF

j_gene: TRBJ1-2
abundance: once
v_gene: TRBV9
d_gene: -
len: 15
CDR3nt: TGTGCCAGCAGCGTAGATGGGGGGAGGAACTATGGCTACACCTTC
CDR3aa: CASSVDGGRNYGYTF

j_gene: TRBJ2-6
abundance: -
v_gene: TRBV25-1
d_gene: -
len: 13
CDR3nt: TGTGCCAGCAGTCTGTCTGGGGCCAACGTCCTGACTTTC
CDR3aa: CASSLSGANVLTF

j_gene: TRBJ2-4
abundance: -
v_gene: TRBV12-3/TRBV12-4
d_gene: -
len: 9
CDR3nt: TGTGCCAGCAGCAGCATTCAGTACTTC
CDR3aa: CASSSIQYF

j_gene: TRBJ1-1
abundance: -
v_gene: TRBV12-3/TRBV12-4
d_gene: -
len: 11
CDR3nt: TGTGCCAGCAGCCGACAGACTGAAGCTTTCTTT
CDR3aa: CASSRQTEAFF

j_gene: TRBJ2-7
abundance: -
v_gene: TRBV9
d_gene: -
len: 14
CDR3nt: TGTGCCAGCAGCCCCAGGGCGCTTTCCTACGAGCAGTACTTC
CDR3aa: CASSPRALSYEQYF

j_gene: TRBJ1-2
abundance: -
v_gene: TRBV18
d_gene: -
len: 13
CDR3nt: TGTGCCAGCTCACCAGGGGGAGGCTATGGCTACACCTTC
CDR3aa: CASSPGGGYGYTF

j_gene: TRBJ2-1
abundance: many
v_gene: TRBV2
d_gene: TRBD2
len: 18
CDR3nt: TGTGCCAGCAGTGGGGAGGGACTAGCGGGAGTTCGGGGCTATGAGCAGTTCTTC
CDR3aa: CASSGEGLAGVRGYEQFF

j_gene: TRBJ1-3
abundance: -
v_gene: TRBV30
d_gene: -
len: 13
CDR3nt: TGTGCCTGGAATCCGTCCTCTGGAAACACCATATATTTT
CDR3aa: CAWNPSSGNTIYF

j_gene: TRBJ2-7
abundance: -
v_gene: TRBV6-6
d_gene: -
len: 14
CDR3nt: TGTGCCAGCAGCTCTTTACAGGGTTCCGACGAGCAGTACTTC
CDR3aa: CASSSLQGSDEQYF

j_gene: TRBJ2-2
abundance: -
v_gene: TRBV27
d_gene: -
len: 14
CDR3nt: TGTGCCAGCAGTTCAGCGGGGAACACCGGGGAGCTGTTTTTT
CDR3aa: CASSSAGNTGELFF

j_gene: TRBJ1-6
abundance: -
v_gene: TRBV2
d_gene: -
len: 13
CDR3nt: TGTGCCAGCAGTGACAGGGGAAATTCACCCCTCCACTTT
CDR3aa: CASSDRGNSPLHF

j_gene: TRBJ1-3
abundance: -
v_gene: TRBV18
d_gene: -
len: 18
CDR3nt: TGTGCCAGCTCACCACTTCAAGGGACTTCCTACTCTGGAAACACCATATATTTT
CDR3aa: CASSPLQGTSYSGNTIYF

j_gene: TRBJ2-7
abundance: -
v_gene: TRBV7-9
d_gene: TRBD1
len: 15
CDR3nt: TGTGCCAGCAGCCCCCCTGGGGGACAGTTCTACGAGCAGTACTTC
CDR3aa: CASSPPGGQFYEQYF

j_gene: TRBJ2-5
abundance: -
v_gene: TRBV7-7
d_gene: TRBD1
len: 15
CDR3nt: TGTGCTAGCAGCAGCACCGGGACAGGGGCAGAGACCCAGTACTTC
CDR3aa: CASSSTGTGAETQYF

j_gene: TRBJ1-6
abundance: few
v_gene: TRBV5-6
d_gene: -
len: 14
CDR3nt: TGTGCCAGCAGCCGACAGGACTATAATTCACCCCTCCACTTT
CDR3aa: CASSRQDYNSPLHF

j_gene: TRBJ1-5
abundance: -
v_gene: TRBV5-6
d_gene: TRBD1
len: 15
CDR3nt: TGTGCCAGCAGCTTTAGACAGGGCGGCGGTCAGCCCCAGCATTTT
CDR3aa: CASSFRQGGGQPQHF

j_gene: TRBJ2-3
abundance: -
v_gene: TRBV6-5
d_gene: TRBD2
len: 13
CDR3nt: TGTGCCAGCAGTTACGGAGAGCGGGGTGTCAAGTATTTT
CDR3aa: CASSYGERGVKYF

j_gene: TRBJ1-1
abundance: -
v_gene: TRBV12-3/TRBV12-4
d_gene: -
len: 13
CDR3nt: TGTGCTACCACAGGACAGATGAACACTGAAGCTTTCTTT
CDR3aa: CATTGQMNTEAFF

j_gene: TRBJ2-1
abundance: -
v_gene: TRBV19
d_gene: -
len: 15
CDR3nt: TGTGCCAGTAGTAACGCCGGGACTCAAGTGGATGAGCAGTTCTTC
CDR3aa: CASSNAGTQVDEQFF

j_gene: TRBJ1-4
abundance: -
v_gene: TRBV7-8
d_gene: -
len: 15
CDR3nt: TGTGCCAGCAGCTTAGTTGGCCTCTCAATGGAAAAACTGTTTTTT
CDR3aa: CASSLVGLSMEKLFF

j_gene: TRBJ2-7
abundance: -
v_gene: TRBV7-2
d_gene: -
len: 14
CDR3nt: TGTGCCAGCAGCTTATACCGGGGATCCTACGAGCAGTACTTC
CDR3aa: CASSLYRGSYEQYF

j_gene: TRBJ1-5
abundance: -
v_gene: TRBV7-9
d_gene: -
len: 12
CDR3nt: TGTGCCAGCAGCCTAACAGATCAGCCCCAGCATTTT
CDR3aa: CASSLTDQPQHF

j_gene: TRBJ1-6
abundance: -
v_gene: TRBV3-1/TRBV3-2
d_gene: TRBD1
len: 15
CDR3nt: TGTGCCAGCAGCAACGGACAGGGTTTTGATTCACCCCTCCACTTT
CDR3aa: CASSNGQGFDSPLHF

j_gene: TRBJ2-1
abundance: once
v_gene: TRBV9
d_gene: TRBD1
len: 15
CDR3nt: TGTGCCAGCAGCCCCCGGGACAGGGCTTATTATGAGCAGTTCTTC
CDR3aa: CASSPRDRAYYEQFF

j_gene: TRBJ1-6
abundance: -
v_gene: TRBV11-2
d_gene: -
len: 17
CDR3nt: TGTGCCAGCAGCCCAAGAGGTACACAGGGCTGGAATTCACCCCTCCACTTT
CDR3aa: CASSPRGTQGWNSPLHF